A selection of T cell receptor beta chains follows, all from one sample in a study of cytomegalovirus exposure and HLA in healthy donors. Using immunoSEQ multiplex PCR, the repertoire was profiled, and TCRdb retains in-frame clones only, with some absent. The table lists around 160,000 clones, roughly 80% of them singletons. Specimen: PBMCs. The receptors were sampled from a man aged 30 to 39 in good health and CMV-seropositive. Each CDR3 is given with its conserved first and last residue. Fields, in order: clone size, V gene, J gene, D gene, CDR3 protein. D genes are given only for firm matches. Clone sizes are given selectively: once, few, many, or a class where the clone is expanded.

size: -; V: TRBV11-2; J: TRBJ2-7; D: -; CDR3: CASSPDRSSYEQYF
size: few; V: TRBV9; J: TRBJ2-5; D: -; CDR3: CASSVDSQETQYF
size: few; V: TRBV4-3; J: TRBJ2-7; D: -; CDR3: CASSQMTGNYEQYF
size: few; V: TRBV27; J: TRBJ1-2; D: -; CDR3: CASSLTDPTWNGYTF
size: -; V: TRBV18; J: TRBJ1-5; D: -; CDR3: CASSPREVLSNQPQHF
size: -; V: TRBV19; J: TRBJ2-3; D: -; CDR3: CASSILGHTQYF
size: -; V: TRBV7-2; J: TRBJ2-3; D: -; CDR3: CASSQTQGSDTQYF
size: -; V: TRBV18; J: TRBJ1-2; D: -; CDR3: CASSPSAGPGNYGYTF
size: -; V: TRBV7-6; J: TRBJ2-1; D: -; CDR3: CASSLEPEGNVGEQFF
size: -; V: TRBV7-9; J: TRBJ2-7; D: TRBD2; CDR3: CASSLDGGEQYF
size: -; V: TRBV30; J: TRBJ1-1; D: -; CDR3: CAWSVRGGTEAFF
size: -; V: TRBV2; J: TRBJ2-2; D: -; CDR3: CASSDRDISGELFF
size: -; V: TRBV10-2; J: TRBJ2-2; D: TRBD2; CDR3: CASSWTSGITGELFF
size: -; V: TRBV29-1; J: TRBJ2-2; D: TRBD2; CDR3: CSVVRGATGELFF
size: -; V: TRBV9; J: TRBJ2-3; D: -; CDR3: CASSVSNSQGTRTDTQYF
size: -; V: TRBV5-1; J: TRBJ2-3; D: TRBD2; CDR3: CASSLGPSGRGTDTQYF